There are a few counts of the clone carrying this T cell receptor beta chain. Its specificity is not known. Quantitative 5'-RACE with molecular barcodes produced the TCR beta libraries. In TCRdb, the 5' RACE reads were re-called with MiXCR into one record per CDR3 protein. Among some 300,000 distinct CDR3 sequences listed, less than 25% were seen once. The sample is drawn from a study of CD8 T cells in ankylosing spondylitis. The J segment lost 2 bases and the V segment lost 5 bases, leaving 4 bases of the junction unmatched. The CDR3 totals 15 residues. Findings of the study overall: There was reportedly significant enrichment of clones that were disease-linked in matched ankylosing spondylitis synovial fluid. Seven or eight highly homologous variants made up a TCR beta motif, and this motif appeared characteristic of ankylosing spondylitis blood. Disease-linked clones bore a CD8+ phenotype and were relatively rare in peripheral blood.

This receptor was taken from a female donor with ankylosing spondylitis or in good health (not recorded which). Sample: blood, either unsorted or a sorted T cell fraction (not recorded which). The chain is built from TRBV12-3 or TRBV12-4 and TRBJ1-5; TRBD1 agrees at 9 bases. CDR3 sequence: CASSLQGARNQPQHF. Here the CDR3 DNA reads TGTGCCAGCAGTCTACAGGGGGCCCGCAATCAGCCCCAGCATTTT.